A selection of T cell receptor beta chains follows, all from one sample in a study of Ad26.COV2.S vaccination and SARS-CoV-2 variants. Libraries were prepared by immunoSEQ multiplex PCR; TCRdb keeps only in-frame clonotypes and omits some of them. This sample has approximately 350,000 clones, with around nine tenths found just once. The sample here was peripheral blood, taken in a trial of Ad26.COV2.S vaccine versus placebo. The receptors stem from a person aged 18-60 years who received the Ad26.COV2.S COVID-19 vaccine or a placebo. Both conserved end residues are part of each CDR3. The D gene is left open where the match is weak. Rows may omit the clone size; those that give it use once, few, many or a size class.

TRBV6-6,.,.,TRBJ2-1,TGTGCCAGCACCCCCGGCGATGAGCAGTTCTTC,CASTPGDEQFF
TRBV24-1,.,.,TRBJ2-2,TGTGCCTTCCTTGAGGGGGGCGGAAACACCGGGGAGCTGTTTTTT,CAFLEGGGNTGELFF
TRBV3-1/TRBV3-2,.,.,TRBJ2-7,TGTGCCAGCAGCCCTCAGGGCTTCGGATACGAGCAGTACTTC,CASSPQGFGYEQYF
TRBV5-6,.,.,TRBJ1-1,TGTGCCAGCAGCCCGAGGGAGGGGAACACTGAAGCTTTCTTT,CASSPREGNTEAFF
TRBV7-9,.,once,TRBJ2-3,TGTGCCAGCAGCCTTGAGGGTACGCAGTATTTT,CASSLEGTQYF
TRBV30,.,.,TRBJ1-6,TGTGCCTGGAGTGTTACCAGGGATTCACCCCTCCACTTT,CAWSVTRDSPLHF
TRBV12-5,TRBD1,.,TRBJ1-1,TGTGCTAGTGGTTTGGTTGGACAGGGGCCGAACACTGAAGCTTTCTTT,CASGLVGQGPNTEAFF
TRBV5-6,.,.,TRBJ1-2,TGTGCCAGCAGCTTACGGGGGCGCTTGGCCTATGGCTACACCTTC,CASSLRGRLAYGYTF
TRBV13,TRBD1,.,TRBJ2-2,TGTGCCAGCAGCCGCGAGCGGACAGGGACAACCGGGGAGCTGTTTTTT,CASSRERTGTTGELFF
TRBV4-2,.,.,TRBJ2-7,TGTGCCAGCAGCCAAGATGTTTACGGCTCCTACGAGCAGTACTTC,CASSQDVYGSYEQYF
TRBV18,TRBD2,.,TRBJ2-1,TGTGCCAGCTCACCAGCGGGGGCCTACAATGAGCAGTTCTTC,CASSPAGAYNEQFF
TRBV6-5,.,.,TRBJ1-3,TGTGCCAGCAGTTACTCGGCAGGGTCTGGAAACACCATATATTTT,CASSYSAGSGNTIYF
TRBV7-9,.,.,TRBJ2-5,TGTGCCAGCAGCCCCGCGTACCAAGAGACCCAGTACTTC,CASSPAYQETQYF
TRBV12-5,.,.,TRBJ1-5,TGTGCTAGTGGTTTAGGAGTTGGCAATCAGCCCCAGCATTTT,CASGLGVGNQPQHF
TRBV5-1,.,.,TRBJ2-5,TGCGCCAGCAGCCCGGGACCGAGACAAGAGACCCAGTACTTC,CASSPGPRQETQYF
TRBV7-9,TRBD2,.,TRBJ2-5,TGTGCCAGCAGCCCCCCACTAGCGGCCAAAGAGACCCAGTACTTC,CASSPPLAAKETQYF
TRBV7-8,.,.,TRBJ2-5,TGTGCCAGCAGCCCACAGGAAAACCAAGAGACCCAGTACTTC,CASSPQENQETQYF
TRBV9,.,.,TRBJ1-2,TGTGCCAGCAGCGTGGACGGATTCTATGGCTACACCTTC,CASSVDGFYGYTF
TRBV9,.,.,TRBJ2-7,TGTGCCAGCAGCCGGGGACAACAAATCTACGAGCAGTACTTC,CASSRGQQIYEQYF
TRBV27,TRBD2,.,TRBJ2-3,TGTGCCAGCCGCGGGGGGGGAAACCTAAACCCTAGCACAGATACGCAGTATTTT,CASRGGGNLNPSTDTQYF
TRBV6-2/TRBV6-3,.,.,TRBJ1-4,TGTGCCAGCAGTTATCCTCCAACGGGGCCTGGACTGTTTTTT,CASSYPPTGPGLFF
TRBV3-1/TRBV3-2,TRBD2,.,TRBJ2-7,TGTGCCAGCAGCCTCGGGGGGACCTACGAGCAGTACTTC,CASSLGGTYEQYF
TRBV11-2,.,.,TRBJ1-5,TGTGCCAGCAGCTTAGATTCCCCATATCAGCCCCAGCATTTT,CASSLDSPYQPQHF
TRBV4-1,.,.,TRBJ1-1,TGCGCCAGCAGCCAAGAAGACAGGCCGAACACTGAAGCTTTCTTT,CASSQEDRPNTEAFF
TRBV3-1/TRBV3-2,.,.,TRBJ1-2,TGTGCCAGCAGCCCTAGGACAGAAAGGGACTATGGCTACACCTTC,CASSPRTERDYGYTF
TRBV7-8,.,.,TRBJ2-1,TGTGCCAGCAGCTTATATCAGGGCTCCTACAATGAGCAGTTCTTC,CASSLYQGSYNEQFF
TRBV19,TRBD1,.,TRBJ1-5,TGTGCCAGTAGCGCACAGGGGGCTGGCAATCAGCCCCAGCATTTT,CASSAQGAGNQPQHF
TRBV2,TRBD2,.,TRBJ2-7,TGTGCCAGCAAGAGACTAGCGGGGGGGCCAGGCGAGCAGTACTTC,CASKRLAGGPGEQYF
TRBV2,.,.,TRBJ2-7,TGTGCCAGCAGTGAAAGAGCAATCCCACTTTACGAGCAGTACTTC,CASSERAIPLYEQYF